The 27 T cell receptor beta chains reported below all come from one sample, sequenced in a study of T cell repertoires in aging, cancer and after chemotherapy. Peripheral blood genomic DNA, not sorted cells or RNA, was the template. TRB rearrangements spanning V, D and J were amplified using mixed TRB-A/B primers. TCRdb re-called the multiplex PCR reads through MiXCR, storing one row per CDR3 protein. There are 800 or so distinct CDR3 sequences in the sample; under 30% occur only once, and around 23% lies in the top ten. The sequencing input was blood. These TCRs come from a human donor with a solid tumor.

A few counts support this clonotype. This chain links TRBV19 with TRBJ1-3; the D is unclear. With 4 bases removed from V and 2 bases from J, the gap between germline ends came to 18 bases. Germline V gene lookup returns CDR1 LNHDA and CDR2 SQIVND (reference sequence). This CDR3 has 17 amino acids. The CDR3 is CASSNLNRGTAGNTIYF. The CDR3 bases are TGTGCCAGTAGTAATTTAAACCGGGGAACAGCTGGAAACACCATATATTTT.

By proportion, this clonotype is medium-sized (0.01 to 0.1%). V and J are TRBV15 and TRBJ1-5; D is unclear. Germline V lookup: CDR1 LNHNV, CDR2 YYDKDF (reference sequence). The V gene lost 5 bases and the J gene lost 4 bases, with 6 bases spanning the gap. The CDR3 sequence is 12 residues long. This CDR3 reads CATSGRNQPQHF. CDR3 DNA: TGTGCCACCAGCGGAAGAAATCAGCCCCAGCATTTT.

This clonotype was observed a few times. The chain is built from TRBV20-1 and TRBJ2-1; 7 nucleotides align to TRBD2. The germline gives CDR1 DFQATT, CDR2 SNEGSKA (reference sequence). CDR3 length: 14 residues. J was trimmed by 8 bases and V by 3 bases; bases with no gene match: 10. This chain's CDR3 is CSASRTSLSDEQFF. Written as DNA, the CDR3 is TGCAGTGCTAGCAGGACTAGTCTATCTGATGAGCAGTTCTTC.

With regard to this clonotype: This may be a read error: a much more frequent sequence differs by one nucleotide. The J gene is TRBJ2-1, the V gene TRBV15; TRBD2 aligns across 10 bases. The CDR3 runs to 16 residues. Germline V CDR1 and CDR2: LNHNV, YYDKDF (reference sequence). The CDR3, as DNA: TGTGTCACCAGCAGAGAGCTAGCGGGAGTGGGCAATGAGCAGTTCTTC. This gives the protein CVTSRELAGVGNEQFF.

By share, this clonotype ranks as medium-sized (0.01 to 0.1%). J is TRBJ2-7 and V is TRBV13; TRBD1 matches 7 bases. The CDR3 is 15 amino acids. Per germline, CDR1 PRHDT and CDR2 FYEKMQ (reference sequence). J was trimmed by 4 bases and V by 3 bases; bases with no gene match: 9. The chain's CDR3 is CASSFKGAASYEQYF. The CDR3 DNA sequence: TGTGCCAGCAGCTTCAAGGGGGCTGCAAGTTACGAGCAGTACTTC.

By share of the sample, this clonotype is large. The chain links TRBV6-1 to TRBJ1-2, with unresolved D. V lost 6 bases to trimming and J lost 0 bases, with 8 bases between them. The CDR3 contains 13 residues. CDR1 and CDR2 (germline): MNHNS, SASEGT. The CDR3 loop reads CASSVETNYGYTF. DNA of the CDR3: TGTGCCAGCAGCGTCGAGACTAACTATGGCTACACCTTC.

This clonotype qualifies as large. The chain employs TRBV6-6 and TRBJ1-1, with D tentatively TRBD1 (5 bases). The CDR3 consists of 12 residues. V was shortened by 0 bases and J by 10 bases, with 9 bases between the two germline ends. CDR1 and CDR2 (germline): MNHNY, SVGAGI (reference sequence). The CDR3 DNA follows: TGTGCCAGCAGTTACTCAGGGGCGGGAGCTTTCTTT. It codes for CASSYSGAGAFF.

Within the sample, this clonotype is medium-sized (0.01 to 0.1%). The chain combines TRBV19 with TRBJ1-1; D call uncertain. The CDR3 runs to 14 residues. V was cut by 5 bases and J by 1 base, with 11 bases left in between. Germline CDR1 and CDR2: LNHDA and SQIVND (reference sequence). The CDR3 loop reads CASSLRGPNTEAFF. The CDR3 DNA reads TGTGCCAGTAGTCTCCGGGGTCCGAACACTGAAGCTTTCTTT.

This clonotype has only one observation. This chain links TRBV20-1 with TRBJ1-2; no reliable D call. The germline CDR1 and CDR2 sequences are DFQATT and SNEGSKA (reference sequence). With 3 bases removed from V and 5 bases from J, the gap between germline ends came to 19 bases. The CDR3 has 15 amino acids. The CDR3 bases are TGCAGTGCTAGCGAGTCAGAGACCTACCAGTATGGCTACACCTTC. Translating gives CSASESETYQYGYTF.

This clonotype is large in the sample. The chain recombines TRBV11-1 with TRBJ2-7; D unclear. Germline-derived CDR1 and CDR2 are SGHAT and FQDESV (reference sequence). The CDR3 length is 12 residues. The V end lost 5 bases, the J end lost 7 bases, and 12 bases lay between the germline ends. The CDR3 nucleotides read TGTGCCAGCAGCCAAGGGCCCTTGGAGCAGTACTTC. Translation: CASSQGPLEQYF.

The chain recombines TRBV20-1 with TRBJ2-7; 11 bases fit TRBD2. The CDR3 extends over 14 amino acids. The ends lost 5 bases at V and 2 bases at J; junction bases unmatched: 5. Germline loops: CDR1 DFQATT, CDR2 SNEGSKA (reference sequence). CDR3 DNA: TGCAGTGCTTCCGGGACTAGCGGCCCCTACGAGCAGTACTTC. Amino acid sequence: CSASGTSGPYEQYF.

The chain couples TRBV5-5 to TRBJ1-1, with 7 bases lining up with TRBD1. The CDR3 extends over 16 amino acids. Germline CDR1 SGHKS, CDR2 YYEKEE (reference sequence). V was pared by 0 bases and J by 0 bases, with 5 bases of the junction left unmatched. Here the CDR3 DNA reads TGTGCCAGCAGCTTGGGGGGACAGAGCTTGAACACTGAAGCTTTCTTT. Translating gives CASSLGGQSLNTEAFF. Looking up the rest from reference TRBV5-5 and TRBJ1-1 gives the full variable domain: DAGVTQSPTHLIKTRGQQVTLRCSPISGHKSVSWYQQVLGQGPQFIFQYYEKEERGRGNFPDRFSARQFPNYSSELNVNALLLGDSALYLCASSLGGQSLNTEAFFGQGTRLTVV.

V gene TRBV18 combines with J gene TRBJ1-5; 8 bases are shared with TRBD1. The CDR3 has 14 amino acids. V trimming: 6 bases; J trimming: 7 bases; junction bases outside the gene matches: 8. The germline gives CDR1 KGHSH, CDR2 LQKENI. The CDR3: CASSPGQGDQPQHF. The DNA of the CDR3 is TGTGCCAGCTCGCCAGGACAGGGTGACCAGCCCCAGCATTTT.

This clonotype was recorded only once. A much larger clone sits a single nucleotide away, making a read error possible. V gene TRBV6-1 combines with J gene TRBJ1-3; D is uncertain. Germline V gives CDR1 MNHNS, CDR2 SASEGT. The CDR3 covers 15 residues. The CDR3 reads CASRQEGISENTIYF. CDR3 sequence (DNA): TGTGCCAGCAGGCAGGAGGGCATCTCTGAAAACACCATATATTTT.

About this clonotype: A much larger clone lies a single base off, so this may be a read error. The chain couples TRBV30 to TRBJ1-4, with D unresolved. Germline V lookup: CDR1 GTSNPN, CDR2 SVGIG (reference sequence). The CDR3 runs to 12 residues. With 5 bases removed from V and 7 bases from J, the gap between germline ends came to 11 bases. The chain's CDR3 is CAWARTSEKLFF. The DNA of the CDR3 is TGTGCCTGGGCCAGAACGAGTGAAAAACTGTTTTTT.

Relative to its sample, this clonotype is large (0.1 to 1%). V usage is TRBV6-1 and J usage is TRBJ2-2; possible D gene TRBD1, 6 bases. Germline CDR1 and CDR2: MNHNS and SASEGT. Trimming shortened V by 10 bases and J by 7 bases, and 13 bases separated the two germline ends. This CDR3 comprises 12 residues. The CDR3 DNA sequence: TGTGCCACTACAGGACAGTTCGGGGAGCTGTTTTTT. Encoded protein: CATTGQFGELFF.

V and J are TRBV4-2 and TRBJ2-3; TRBD2 agrees at 11 bases. The CDR3 is 19 residues long. The germline gives CDR1 LGHNA, CDR2 YNFKEQ. After removal of 0 bases from V and 0 bases from J, the junction contained 8 bases not matched to a gene. The CDR3 bases are TGTGCCAGCAGCCAAGAGGGACTAGCGGCAGGAGCTAGCACAGATACGCAGTATTTT. This sequence encodes CASSQEGLAAGASTDTQYF.

This clonotype was counted only a few times. The V gene is TRBV15, the J gene TRBJ2-2, with D unclear. Germline lookup yields CDR1 LNHNV and CDR2 YYDKDF (reference sequence). CDR3 length equals 13 residues. V was shortened by 8 bases and J by 2 bases, with 9 bases between the two germline ends. For the CDR3, the DNA is TGTGCCACCTCGGTCGCTAACACCGGGGAGCTGTTTTTT. The encoded protein is CATSVANTGELFF.

This clonotype occurred a few times. This chain uses TRBV6-1 with TRBJ1-4; 7 positions agree with TRBD1. The CDR3 sequence is 15 residues long. The V gene's germline CDR1 is MNHNS and CDR2 SASEGT. Trimming at V came to 10 bases and at J to 4 bases, leaving 12 bases not matched to a gene. CDR3: CATKVDRAGNEKLFF. Here the CDR3 DNA reads TGTGCCACAAAGGTTGACAGGGCGGGTAATGAAAAACTGTTTTTT.

The rearrangement joins TRBV20-1 to TRBJ2-4; no clear D. The V end lost 8 bases, the J end lost 4 bases, and 18 bases lay between the germline ends. The CDR3 length is 14 residues. Germline CDR1 DFQATT, CDR2 SNEGSKA (reference sequence). The DNA of the CDR3 is TGCAGTACTAACTCAGAGGCGGCTAAAAACATTCAGTACTTC. This gives the protein CSTNSEAAKNIQYF.

Notes on this clonotype: A much larger clone differs from this one at a single base, so this may be a read error. The chain is built from TRBV27 and TRBJ2-2, with 7 bases aligning to TRBD1. The CDR3 length is 13 residues. Per germline, CDR1 MNHEY and CDR2 SMNVEV (reference sequence). The CDR3 nucleotides are TGTGCCAGCCCCGACAGGGTCGGCGGGCAGCTGTTTTTT. Its translation is CASPDRVGGQLFF.

Judged by abundance, this clonotype is large (0.1 to 1%). V is TRBV6-6 and J is TRBJ2-5; D gene ambiguous. V gave up 0 bases and J gave up 0 bases, with 5 bases separating them. The CDR3 is made up of 14 amino acids. The germline gives CDR1 MNHNY, CDR2 SVGAGI (reference sequence). CDR3 DNA sequence: TGTGCCAGCAGTTACTCGCTTTACCAAGAGACCCAGTACTTC. It codes for CASSYSLYQETQYF.

The chain uses TRBV7-2 and TRBJ1-2, with 8 bases aligning to TRBD1. Germline trimming cut 2 bases from V and 7 bases from J; bases unmatched to any gene: 3. The CDR3 covers 13 residues. CDR1 and CDR2 (germline): SGHTA, FQGNSA. This CDR3 is CASSLPGGVGYTF. The CDR3 DNA follows: TGTGCCAGCAGCTTACCAGGGGGCGTTGGCTACACCTTC.

This clonotype is labeled as large (0.1 to 1%). V is TRBV6-1 and J is TRBJ1-1, with D possibly being TRBD1 (5 bases). Trimming shortened V by 5 bases and J by 12 bases, and 19 bases separated the two germline ends. The CDR3 consists of 13 residues. The V gene's germline CDR1 is MNHNS and CDR2 SASEGT. CDR3 DNA sequence: TGTGCCAGCAGTACGGGACCTTTTGTACCGACTTTCTTT. Amino acids: CASSTGPFVPTFF.

Concerning this clonotype: Possible read error: a much larger clone is one base away. The V call is TRBV28, the J call TRBJ2-7, with 10 bases aligning to TRBD1. The germline gives CDR1 MDHEN, CDR2 SYDVKM. The CDR3 is 13 amino acids. The V gene end was trimmed by 6 bases and the J gene end by 4 bases; junction bases not matched to a gene: 3. The CDR3 protein is CASRDRGGYEQYF. Here the CDR3 DNA reads TGTGCCAGCAGGGACAGGGGGGGGTACGAGCAGTACTTC.

Sample share makes this clonotype large. The rearrangement links TRBV19 to TRBJ2-5; TRBD1 agrees at 7 bases. This CDR3 region has 15 residues. Germline CDR1 is LNHDA and CDR2 is SQIVND (reference sequence). The V and J ends lost 6 bases and 2 bases, in that order; junction bases with no gene match: 9. CDR3 sequence (DNA): TGTGCCAGTAGCACACCTCGGACAGGACAAGAGACCCAGTACTTC. It specifies CASSTPRTGQETQYF.

This clonotype rates as large (0.1 to 1%). This chain links TRBV11-1 with TRBJ1-1; weak D call: TRBD1 (6 bases). In germline, CDR1 is SGHAT, CDR2 FQDESV (reference sequence). V lost 1 base to trimming and J lost 4 bases, with 13 bases between them. The CDR3 consists of 15 residues. CDR3 DNA sequence: TGTGCCAGCAGCTTAGTATCGGGGGCCAGCACTGAAGCTTTCTTT. This gives the protein CASSLVSGASTEAFF.